The T cell receptor (beta chain) described here comes from a study of response to subunit inactivated influenza vaccine. General study results and limits: With each seasonal influenza vaccination, the authors suggested, few new T cells are recruited.

In TCRdb, the RT-PCR reads were re-called with MiXCR into one record per CDR3 protein. Of hundreds of thousands of distinct CDR3 sequences listed, around 15% were seen once; the top ten hold 7.5% to 9%. The CDR3 runs to 14 residues. The germline V gene has CDR1 ENHRY and CDR2 SYGVKD. The V and J ends lost 8 bases and 4 bases, in that order; junction bases with no gene match: 4. About this clonotype: Its specificity is unknown.

The chain has TRBV10-3 and TRBJ2-1, with 11 bases identical to TRBD2. The specimen was PBMCs from blood, collected approximately 15 days before vaccination. The TCR sequence derives from a man aged 45 to 65 who received an inactivated influenza vaccine. CDR3 DNA sequence: TGTGCCATCGGGACTAGCGGAGATTACAATGAGCAGTTCTTC. This gives the protein CAIGTSGDYNEQFF.